The clone carrying this TCR beta chain was found many times. Its antigen is still unknown. This CDR3 has 12 amino acids. Trimming took 3 bases from V and 2 from J, leaving 7 bases between them. The germline V gene encodes CDR1 DFQATT and CDR2 SNEGSKA (reference sequence). Using RNA template, CDR3s of TCR alpha and beta were amplified with iRepertoire arm-PCR. Input was 100-400 ng of tissue mRNA or PBMC total RNA. TCRdb re-called the multiplex PCR reads with MiXCR, one entry per CDR3 protein. The sample has 300,000 to 450,000 distinct CDR3 sequences; 35% to 45% are singletons. The entry originates in a study of glioma-infiltrating T cells. Study outcomes and limitations: Tissue and blood shared very few CDR3 sequences. Above-expected tissue-blood divergence occurred in all gliomas, most in low-grade ones.

This sequence joins TRBV20-1 and TRBJ2-5, with a weak D call TRBD2 (5 bases). Sequenced input: glioma tissue, nonneoplastic brain tissue, or PBMCs (not recorded which). The sequence was obtained from a human donor with low-grade glioma or glioblastoma, undergoing nonglioma brain surgery, or in good health (not recorded which). The CDR3 is CSARDFQETQYF. CDR3 bases: TGCAGTGCTAGGGACTTTCAAGAGACCCAGTACTTC.